What follows is one T cell receptor (beta chain) and its context. Its antigen is unidentified. This record belongs to a study of blood T cells in healthy people across ages. PCR was performed a second time for about 6 to 12 cycles using a sample-barcoded 5' primer and a J-beta primer mix. Each of the cDNA molecules was tagged by a template-switch adaptor with 12 random nucleotides. TCRdb redid the calling of the 5' RACE reads with MiXCR, one entry per CDR3 protein. The sample yields roughly 900,000 distinct CDR3 sequences, roughly 50% seen once. Study-wide findings and caveats: As age increased, TCR beta diversity per million T cells fell in a roughly linear fashion.

This TCR derives from a young man in good health. The sequenced sample consisted of blood.

The CDR3 sequence is CASSLKGNGYTF. DNA of the CDR3: TGTGCCAGCAGCTTAAAGGGGAATGGCTACACCTTC. This rearrangement joins TRBV11-3 to TRBJ1-2; possible D gene TRBD1, 5 bases. The V gene lost 2 bases and the J gene lost 6 bases, with 7 bases spanning the gap. CDR1 is SGHNT, CDR2 YENEEA, per germline. This CDR3 is 12 amino acids long. Combining the CDR3 with reference TRBV11-3 and TRBJ1-2 gives the whole variable domain EAGVVQSPRYKIIEKKQPVAFWCNPISGHNTLYWYLQNLGQGPELLIRYENEEAVDDSQLPKDRFSAERLKGVDSTLKIQPAELGDSAVYLCASSLKGNGYTFGSGTRLTVV.